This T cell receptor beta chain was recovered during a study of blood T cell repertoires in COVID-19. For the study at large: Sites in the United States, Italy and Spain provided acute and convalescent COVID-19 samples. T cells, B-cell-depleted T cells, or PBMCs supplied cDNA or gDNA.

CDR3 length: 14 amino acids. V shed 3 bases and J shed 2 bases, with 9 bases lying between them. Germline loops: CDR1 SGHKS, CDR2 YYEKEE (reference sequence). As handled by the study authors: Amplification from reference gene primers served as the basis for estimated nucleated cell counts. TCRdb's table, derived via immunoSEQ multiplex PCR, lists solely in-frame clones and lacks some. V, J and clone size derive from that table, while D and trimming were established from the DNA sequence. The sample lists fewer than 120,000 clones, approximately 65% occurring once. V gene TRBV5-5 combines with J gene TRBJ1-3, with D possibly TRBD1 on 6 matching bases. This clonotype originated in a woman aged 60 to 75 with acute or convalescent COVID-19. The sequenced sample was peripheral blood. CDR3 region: CASSSTGTGNTIYF. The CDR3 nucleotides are TGTGCCAGCAGCTCCACAGGGACTGGAAACACCATATATTTT.